The TCR beta chain under discussion was sequenced for a study of CD8+CD57+ T cells in acquired aplastic anemia. Genomic DNA acted as the template from which TCR beta VDJ combination and CDR3 sequence profiling were carried out. Each CDR3 protein gets one entry after TCRdb re-called the reads with MiXCR. The sample yields under 200,000 distinct CDR3 sequences, around 48% seen once. Germline values: CDR1 WNHNN, CDR2 SYGVQD (reference sequence). V was pared by 3 bases and J by 8 bases, with 6 bases between. The CDR3 spans 11 residues. CD8+CD57+ cell expansion, shown by flow cytometry, had occurred in the patients selected for sequencing. Patients were untreated when blood was sampled.

The material sequenced was sorted CD4+, CD8+, or CD8+CD57+ T cells (not recorded which) from PBMCs. The rearrangement uses TRBV10-1 and TRBJ2-3; a possible D gene is TRBD1 (5 bases). The clonotype originates from a human donor with aplastic anemia. The CDR3 protein is CASSEGVTQYF. The CDR3 DNA reads as TGCGCCAGCAGTGAAGGGGTTACGCAGTATTTT.